This TCR beta chain was identified in a study of Ad26.COV2.S vaccination and SARS-CoV-2 variants. Treatment defined: around 19 received Ad26.COV2.S at low or high dose, single or two shots; several received placebo; per-sample allocation not given. Sampling took place 63 days after the first vaccine or placebo injection. Per the germline V gene, CDR1 is MGHDK and CDR2 is SYGVNS. Trimming shortened V by 6 bases and J by 5 bases, and 11 bases separated the two germline ends. This CDR3 spans 14 amino acids. Using immunoSEQ multiplex PCR, the repertoire was profiled, and TCRdb retains in-frame clones only, with some absent. The data contain 250,000 or so clones, around nine tenths of them singletons.

The source is a person aged 18-60 years who received the Ad26.COV2.S COVID-19 vaccine or a placebo. The chain recombines TRBV25-1 with TRBJ1-6; D is ambiguous. Sample: peripheral blood, taken in a trial of Ad26.COV2.S vaccine versus placebo. The CDR3 nucleotides read TGTGCCAGCAGACCTCCTCTAAATAATTCACCCCTCCACTTT. This sequence encodes CASRPPLNNSPLHF.